Following are 28 T cell receptor beta chains from one sample sequenced in a study of graft-versus-host responses after intestinal transplantation. No cognate antigen is known for these TCRs. This table comes from immunoSEQ multiplex PCR, and its TCRdb copy is limited to in-frame clones, with some not included. Of under 100,000 clones in the sample, around 93% were seen once. Sequences were derived from unstimulated CD8+ T cells sorted from spleen or lymph node cells, sampled before transplant. The receptors stem from a human donor who was the organ donor for an intestinal transplant.

The chain has TRBV6-6 and TRBJ1-5; D is ambiguous. Germline assignment: CDR1 MNHNY and CDR2 SVGAGI (reference sequence). Deletions cut 4 bases from V and 4 bases from J, with 5 bases between. CDR3 length: 12 amino acids. The CDR3 here is CASSSVNQPQHF. CDR3 coding DNA: TGTGCCAGCAGTTCCGTGAATCAGCCCCAGCATTTT.

This chain links TRBV19 with TRBJ1-1; D might be TRBD1 (5 bases). Deletions cut 4 bases from V and 1 base from J, with 13 bases between. This CDR3 has 15 residues. Germline values: CDR1 LNHDA, CDR2 SQIVND (reference sequence). CDR3 sequence reads: CASSSPLGGNTEAFF. The CDR3 DNA follows: TGTGCCAGTAGTAGCCCGTTGGGGGGGAACACTGAAGCTTTCTTT.

The J gene is TRBJ1-1, the V gene TRBV4-1; tentatively, D is TRBD1 (5 bases). The CDR3 runs to 13 residues. The V gene lost 1 base and the J gene lost 3 bases, with 6 bases spanning the gap. Germline assignment: CDR1 MGHRA and CDR2 YSYEKL. In DNA, the CDR3 is TGCGCCAGCAGCCAAGTCAGGGACACTGAAGCTTTCTTT. This translates into CASSQVRDTEAFF.

This chain links TRBV19 with TRBJ2-5, with 10 positions matching TRBD2. In germline, CDR1 is LNHDA, CDR2 SQIVND (reference sequence). The CDR3 is made up of 14 amino acids. Losses at the gene ends were 3 bases for V and 4 bases for J; bases not matched to a gene: 2. CDR3: CASSMVAGGETQYF. CDR3 sequence (DNA): TGTGCCAGTAGTATGGTAGCGGGGGGAGAGACCCAGTACTTC.

The count of this clone is one. The rearrangement joins TRBV7-2 to TRBJ2-3, with D perhaps matching TRBD1 (5 bases). CDR1 is SGHTA and CDR2 is FQGNSA in the germline V gene. CDR3 length: 14 amino acids. The V gene lost 2 bases and the J gene lost 3 bases, with 9 bases spanning the gap. CDR3 protein: CASSLRQFTDTQYF. In nucleotides, the CDR3 is TGTGCCAGCAGCTTACGACAGTTTACAGATACGCAGTATTTT.

This clone appeared once. The chain combines TRBV2 with TRBJ1-6, with D perhaps TRBD1 (5 bases). The CDR3 has 12 residues. Germline V lookup: CDR1 SNHLY, CDR2 FYNNEI. V was cut by 3 bases and J by 11 bases, with 8 bases left in between. In DNA, the CDR3 is TGTGCCAGCAGTGATGGGGCGGCACCCCTCCACTTT. Its translation is CASSDGAAPLHF.

The chain employs TRBV5-6 and TRBJ2-1, with D hard to call. The CDR3 consists of 15 residues. Trimming left V 0 bases short and J 2 bases short, with 9 bases between. CDR1 is SGHDT, CDR2 YYEEEE, per germline. The DNA for the CDR3 is TGTGCCAGCAGCTTGGGGTTAGCTCCCTACAATGAGCAGTTCTTC. This codes for CASSLGLAPYNEQFF.

V is TRBV7-6 and J is TRBJ2-1; tentatively, D is TRBD1 (6 bases). The V end lost 5 bases, the J end lost 4 bases, and 9 bases lay between the germline ends. The CDR3 has 13 residues. Per germline, CDR1 SGHVS and CDR2 FNYEAQ. The DNA for the CDR3 is TGTGCCAGCAGCCCTGGACAGTACAATGAGCAGTTCTTC. Translated: CASSPGQYNEQFF.

This chain links TRBV4-3 with TRBJ2-1; 8 positions agree with TRBD2. Per germline, CDR1 LGHNA and CDR2 YSLEER. V was clipped by 0 bases and J by 0 bases; unmatched bases: 1. This CDR3 is built from 16 residues. The CDR3 coding sequence is TGCGCCAGCAGCCAAGAACTAGCGGACTCCTACAATGAGCAGTTCTTC. It yields the protein CASSQELADSYNEQFF.

The chain links TRBV6-5 to TRBJ2-1, with 8 bases fitting TRBD1. Germline CDR1 MNHEY, CDR2 SVGAGI. The CDR3 sequence is 12 residues long. The V gene end was trimmed by 6 bases and the J gene end by 8 bases; junction bases not matched to a gene: 3. CDR3 DNA sequence: TGTGCCAGCAGCCGGGGACAGGATGAGCAGTTCTTC. Its protein is CASSRGQDEQFF.

The V call is TRBV15, the J call TRBJ2-2; D perhaps matches TRBD2 (6 bases). The V gene's germline CDR1 is LNHNV and CDR2 YYDKDF (reference sequence). This CDR3 is 13 amino acids long. Deletions cut 5 bases from V and 5 bases from J, with 9 bases between. The DNA of the CDR3 is TGTGCCACCAGCTCGGCGGGGACCGGGGAGCTGTTTTTT. Translating gives CATSSAGTGELFF.

The chain employs TRBV27 and TRBJ2-7; 11 bases map to TRBD2. CDR3 length equals 15 residues. Trimming at V came to 2 bases and at J to 0 bases, leaving 0 bases not matched to a gene. Germline CDR1 MNHEY, CDR2 SMNVEV (reference sequence). The CDR3 bases are TGTGCCAGCAGTTTAGGACTAGCGGGCTCCTACGAGCAGTACTTC. Translating gives CASSLGLAGSYEQYF.

The chain joins TRBV5-6 to TRBJ2-3; D might be TRBD2 (6 bases). With 0 bases removed from V and 7 bases from J, the gap between germline ends came to 18 bases. The CDR3 is made up of 16 amino acids. Germline values: CDR1 SGHDT, CDR2 YYEEEE. For the CDR3, the DNA is TGTGCCAGCAGCTTGGACGGGGACTCCCGACGATATACGCAGTATTTT. This gives the protein CASSLDGDSRRYTQYF.

V gene TRBV5-1 combines with J gene TRBJ1-4; TRBD1 matches 7 bases. Germline trimming cut 3 bases from V and 8 bases from J; bases unmatched to any gene: 10. This CDR3 is 15 amino acids long. Per germline, CDR1 SGHRS and CDR2 YFSETQ. The CDR3, as DNA: TGCGCCAGCAGCTCGAAGACAGGGCGAATAGAAAAACTGTTTTTT. This sequence encodes CASSSKTGRIEKLFF.

J is TRBJ1-5 and V is TRBV6-5; D ambiguous. The V gene's germline CDR1 is MNHEY and CDR2 SVGAGI. Trimming left V 4 bases short and J 2 bases short, with 12 bases between. CDR3 length: 15 amino acids. The CDR3 loop is CASSSIRKRNQPQHF. The CDR3 DNA is TGTGCCAGCAGTTCGATCCGTAAGCGCAATCAGCCCCAGCATTTT.

V is TRBV7-9 and J is TRBJ1-5, with a weak D call TRBD1 (6 bases). The ends were cut back, 6 bases at V and 6 bases at J, with 15 bases in the middle. CDR1 SEHNR and CDR2 FQNEAQ come from the germline V gene (reference sequence). The CDR3 runs 14 residues. The CDR3 here is CASSTTGSAQPQHF. The CDR3, as DNA: TGTGCCAGCAGTACTACAGGGTCGGCTCAGCCCCAGCATTTT.

The chain combines TRBV4-1 with TRBJ1-2; possibly TRBD1 for D (5 bases). CDR3 length: 14 residues. Trimming removed 0 bases from V and 4 bases from J, with 9 bases in between. Germline CDR1 MGHRA, CDR2 YSYEKL. CDR3 amino acids: CASSQDRGSYGYTF. The CDR3 DNA follows: TGCGCCAGCAGCCAAGACCGGGGGTCCTATGGCTACACCTTC.

The CDR3 bases are TGTGCCAGCAGTTTATTTGGGACACCCTGGTACAATGAGCAGTTCTTC. Its protein product is CASSLFGTPWYNEQFF. The gene calls are TRBV27 and TRBJ2-1; possible D gene TRBD1, 6 bases. The CDR3 is made up of 16 amino acids. The V end lost 1 base, the J end lost 4 bases, and 14 bases lay between the germline ends. CDR1 is MNHEY, CDR2 SMNVEV, per germline (reference sequence).

The gene calls are TRBV6-6 and TRBJ1-1; a weak D match, TRBD1 (5 bases). CDR3 length equals 15 residues. Trimming removed 2 bases at V and 3 bases at J, with 13 bases between. The germline V gene has CDR1 MNHNY and CDR2 SVGAGI (reference sequence). In nucleotides, the CDR3 is TGTGCCAGCAGTTACCGACCCTCGGGGGACACTGAAGCTTTCTTT. This sequence encodes CASSYRPSGDTEAFF.

The rearrangement links TRBV11-3 to TRBJ1-5; D possibly corresponds to TRBD1 (6 bases). The CDR3 runs to 18 residues. Germline V lookup: CDR1 SGHNT, CDR2 YENEEA. Trimming removed 1 base at V and 0 bases at J, with 16 bases between. The CDR3 nucleotides read TGTGCCAGCAGCTTAGTGTGGTTTGGACAGTATAGCAATCAGCCCCAGCATTTT. It encodes CASSLVWFGQYSNQPQHF.

This chain joins TRBV4-3 and TRBJ2-2; 9 nucleotides line up with TRBD1. The CDR3 runs to 16 residues. The germline V gene encodes CDR1 LGHNA and CDR2 YSLEER. V shed 3 bases, J shed 0 bases, and the junction held 2 bases outside the gene matches. The CDR3 region is CASSHRQGANTGELFF. The CDR3 DNA reads as TGCGCCAGCAGCCACCGACAGGGGGCGAACACCGGGGAGCTGTTTTTT.

The sample holds one count of this clone. V is TRBV2 and J is TRBJ2-7, with TRBD1 matching 8 bases. V was clipped by 4 bases and J by 4 bases; unmatched bases: 0. CDR3 size: 12 residues. Looked up from germline, CDR1 is SNHLY and CDR2 is FYNNEI. CDR3: CASSGQGYEQYF. In nucleotides, the CDR3 is TGTGCCAGCAGTGGACAGGGGTACGAGCAGTACTTC.

The rearrangement joins TRBV19 to TRBJ1-6, with D uncertain. Germline CDR1 is LNHDA and CDR2 is SQIVND (reference sequence). V was shortened by 7 bases and J by 5 bases, with 15 bases between the two germline ends. CDR3 size: 15 residues. For the CDR3, the DNA is TGTGCCAGTACCAACCCCGGACTCAATAATTCACCCCTCCACTTT. Protein product: CASTNPGLNNSPLHF.

This chain joins TRBV29-1 and TRBJ2-1; 9 positions agree with TRBD2. The CDR3 runs to 15 residues. Germline CDR1 is SQVTM and CDR2 is ANQGSEA. Trimming removed 0 bases from V and 4 bases from J; junction bases left unmatched: 4. CDR3 sequence reads: CSVEEAGGVYNEQFF. In DNA, the CDR3 is TGCAGCGTTGAAGAGGCGGGGGGGGTTTACAATGAGCAGTTCTTC.

This chain's CDR3 is CASSVDRETGADTQYF. The CDR3 bases are TGTGCCAGCAGCGTAGACAGGGAAACAGGGGCAGATACGCAGTATTTT. This sequence joins TRBV9 and TRBJ2-3; 7 nucleotides match TRBD1. CDR3 length: 16 residues. Germline-derived CDR1 and CDR2 are SGDLS and YYNGEE. V shed 0 bases, J shed 4 bases, and the junction held 8 bases outside the gene matches. The full variable domain, in which reference TRBV9 and TRBJ2-3 provide the parts outside the CDR3, is DSGVTQTPKHLITATGQRVTLRCSPRSGDLSVYWYQQSLDQGLQFLIQYYNGEERAKGNILERFSAQQFPDLHSELNLSSLELGDSALYFCASSVDRETGADTQYFGPGTRLTVL.

The rearrangement joins TRBV7-6 to TRBJ2-2; 8 nucleotides line up with TRBD2. Germline trimming cut 5 bases from V and 5 bases from J; bases unmatched to any gene: 7. Germline loops: CDR1 SGHVS, CDR2 FNYEAQ. The CDR3 is 15 amino acids. The CDR3 sequence: CASSPGAGGTGELFF. CDR3 coding DNA: TGTGCCAGCAGCCCGGGGGCGGGGGGAACCGGGGAGCTGTTTTTT.

The chain uses TRBV2 and TRBJ1-2, with D possibly matching TRBD1 (5 bases). The V gene lost 6 bases and the J gene lost 3 bases, with 8 bases spanning the gap. Germline values: CDR1 SNHLY, CDR2 FYNNEI. The CDR3 contains 12 residues. The DNA for the CDR3 is TGTGCCAGCAGGGGCAGGGACTATGGCTACACCTTC. This gives the protein CASRGRDYGYTF.

This clone was seen a handful of times. The chain is built from TRBV7-9 and TRBJ1-4; D perhaps matches TRBD1 (6 bases). CDR1 is SEHNR, CDR2 FQNEAQ, per germline (reference sequence). The CDR3 runs 16 residues. V was cut by 4 bases and J by 7 bases, with 19 bases left in between. The CDR3 coding sequence is TGTGCCAGCAGCTCAGGACAGACGCCATCGGGTGAAAAACTGTTTTTT. Protein sequence: CASSSGQTPSGEKLFF.